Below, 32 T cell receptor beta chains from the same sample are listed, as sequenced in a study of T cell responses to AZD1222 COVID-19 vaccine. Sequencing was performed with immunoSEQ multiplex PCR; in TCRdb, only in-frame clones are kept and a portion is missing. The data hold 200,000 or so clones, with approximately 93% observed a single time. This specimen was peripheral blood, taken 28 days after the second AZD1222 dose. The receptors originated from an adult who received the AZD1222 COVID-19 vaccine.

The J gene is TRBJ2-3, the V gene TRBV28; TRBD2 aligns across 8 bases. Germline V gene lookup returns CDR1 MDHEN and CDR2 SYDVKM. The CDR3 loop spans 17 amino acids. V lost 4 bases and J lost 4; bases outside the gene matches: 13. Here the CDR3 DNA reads TGTGCCAGCAGTTCGCCTTACGGACTAGCTAACGCAGATACGCAGTATTTT. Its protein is CASSSPYGLANADTQYF.

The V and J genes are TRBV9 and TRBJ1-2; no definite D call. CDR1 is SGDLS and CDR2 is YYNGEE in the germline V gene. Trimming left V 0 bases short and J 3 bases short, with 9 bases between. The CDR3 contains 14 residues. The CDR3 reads CASSVGGHDYGYTF. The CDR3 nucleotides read TGTGCCAGCAGCGTAGGGGGTCACGACTATGGCTACACCTTC.

The CDR3 loop reads CASSGVQETQYF. The CDR3 DNA is TGTGCCAGCAGTGGAGTCCAAGAGACCCAGTACTTC. The gene calls are TRBV12-3 or TRBV12-4 and TRBJ2-5; no clear D gene. This CDR3 comprises 12 residues. Deletions cut 5 bases from V and 1 base from J, with 5 bases between.

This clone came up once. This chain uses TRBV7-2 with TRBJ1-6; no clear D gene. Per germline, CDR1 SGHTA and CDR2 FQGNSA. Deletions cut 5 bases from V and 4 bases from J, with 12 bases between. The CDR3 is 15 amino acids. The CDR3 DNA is TGTGCCAGCAGCCCCCCGGGTTCTTATAATTCACCCCTCCACTTT. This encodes CASSPPGSYNSPLHF.

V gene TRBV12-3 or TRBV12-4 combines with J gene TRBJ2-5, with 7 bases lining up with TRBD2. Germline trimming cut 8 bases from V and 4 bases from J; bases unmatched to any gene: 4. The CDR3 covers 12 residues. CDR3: CASRGVGETQYF. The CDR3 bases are TGTGCCAGCCGGGGGGTGGGAGAGACCCAGTACTTC.

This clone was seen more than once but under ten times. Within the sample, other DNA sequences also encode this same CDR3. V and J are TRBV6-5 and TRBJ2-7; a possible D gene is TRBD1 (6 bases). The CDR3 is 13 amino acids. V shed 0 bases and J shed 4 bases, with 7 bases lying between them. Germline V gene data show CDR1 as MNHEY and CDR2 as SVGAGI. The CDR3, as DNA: TGTGCCAGCAGTTACTCGGACAGTTACGAGCAGTACTTC. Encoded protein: CASSYSDSYEQYF.

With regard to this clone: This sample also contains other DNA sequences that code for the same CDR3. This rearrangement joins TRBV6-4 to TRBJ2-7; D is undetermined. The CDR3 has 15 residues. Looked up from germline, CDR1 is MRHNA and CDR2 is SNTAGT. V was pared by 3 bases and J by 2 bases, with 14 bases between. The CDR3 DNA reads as TGTGCCAGCAGTGAAAATCCCGGGTCGCCCTACGAGCAGTACTTC. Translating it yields CASSENPGSPYEQYF.

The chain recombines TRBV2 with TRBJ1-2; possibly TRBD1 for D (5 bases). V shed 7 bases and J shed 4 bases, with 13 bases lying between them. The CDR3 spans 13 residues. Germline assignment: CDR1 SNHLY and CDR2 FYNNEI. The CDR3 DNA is TGTGCCAGCAAGAGGGAGGGGTCCTATGGCTACACCTTC. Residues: CASKREGSYGYTF.

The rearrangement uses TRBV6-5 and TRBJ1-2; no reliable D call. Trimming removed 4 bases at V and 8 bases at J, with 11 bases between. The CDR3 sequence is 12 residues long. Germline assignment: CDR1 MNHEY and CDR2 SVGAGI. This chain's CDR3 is CASSSEVGGYTF. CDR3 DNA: TGTGCCAGCAGTTCGGAGGTAGGGGGCTACACCTTC.

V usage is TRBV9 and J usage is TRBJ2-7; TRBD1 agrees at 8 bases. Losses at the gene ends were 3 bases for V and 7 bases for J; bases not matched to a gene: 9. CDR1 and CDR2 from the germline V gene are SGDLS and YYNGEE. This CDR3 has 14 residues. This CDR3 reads CASSETGAVREQYF. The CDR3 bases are TGTGCCAGCAGCGAGACAGGGGCCGTACGGGAGCAGTACTTC.

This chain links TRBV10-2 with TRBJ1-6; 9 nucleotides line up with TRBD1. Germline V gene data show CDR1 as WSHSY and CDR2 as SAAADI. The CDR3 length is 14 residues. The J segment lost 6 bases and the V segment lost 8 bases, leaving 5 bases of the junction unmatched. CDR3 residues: CASRQGVGNSPLHF. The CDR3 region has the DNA TGCGCCAGCCGACAGGGGGTGGGTAATTCACCCCTCCACTTT.

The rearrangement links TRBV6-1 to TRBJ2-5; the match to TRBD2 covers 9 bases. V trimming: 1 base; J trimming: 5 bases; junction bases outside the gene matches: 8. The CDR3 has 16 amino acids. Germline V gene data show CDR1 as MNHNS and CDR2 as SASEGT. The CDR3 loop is CASSEVLAGSGETQYF. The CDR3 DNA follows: TGTGCCAGCAGTGAAGTGCTAGCGGGGTCAGGGGAGACCCAGTACTTC.

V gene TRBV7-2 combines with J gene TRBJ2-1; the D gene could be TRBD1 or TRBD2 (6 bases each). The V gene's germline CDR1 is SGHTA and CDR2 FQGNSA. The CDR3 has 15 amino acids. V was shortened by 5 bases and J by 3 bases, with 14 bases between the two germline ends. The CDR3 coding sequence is TGTGCCAGCAGCGGTTGGGGGGCTTTCTACAATGAGCAGTTCTTC. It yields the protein CASSGWGAFYNEQFF.

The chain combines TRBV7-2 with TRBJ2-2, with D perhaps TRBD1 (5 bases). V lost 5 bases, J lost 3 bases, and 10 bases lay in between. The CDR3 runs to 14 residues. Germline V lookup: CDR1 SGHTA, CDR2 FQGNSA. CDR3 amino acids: CASSTDTDTGELFF. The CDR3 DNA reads TGTGCCAGCAGCACGGACACGGACACCGGGGAGCTGTTTTTT. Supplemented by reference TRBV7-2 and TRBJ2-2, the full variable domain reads GAGVSQSPSNKVTEKGKDVELRCDPISGHTALYWYRQSLGQGLEFLIYFQGNSAPDKSGLPSDRFSAERTGGSVSTLTIQRTQQEDSAVYLCASSTDTDTGELFFGEGSRLTVL.

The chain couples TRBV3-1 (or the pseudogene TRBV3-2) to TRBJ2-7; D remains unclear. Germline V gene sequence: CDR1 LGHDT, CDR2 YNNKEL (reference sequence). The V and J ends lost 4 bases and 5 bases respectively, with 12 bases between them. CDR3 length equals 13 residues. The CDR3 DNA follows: TGTGCCAGCAGCCTCAGGCCAGACCACGAGCAGTACTTC. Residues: CASSLRPDHEQYF.

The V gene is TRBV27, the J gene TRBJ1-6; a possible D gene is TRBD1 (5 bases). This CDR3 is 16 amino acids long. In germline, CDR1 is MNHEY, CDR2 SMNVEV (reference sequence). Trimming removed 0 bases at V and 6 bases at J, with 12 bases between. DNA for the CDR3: TGTGCCAGCAGTTTATCTGGGGGGTTGTCTAATTCACCCCTCCACTTT. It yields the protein CASSLSGGLSNSPLHF.

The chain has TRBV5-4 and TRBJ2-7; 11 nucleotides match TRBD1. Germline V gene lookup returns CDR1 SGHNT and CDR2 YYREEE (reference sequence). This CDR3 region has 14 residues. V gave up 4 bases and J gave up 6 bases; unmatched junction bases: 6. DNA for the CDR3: TGTGCCAGCAGCACAAGGACAGGGGGCGCCGAGCAGTACTTC. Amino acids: CASSTRTGGAEQYF.

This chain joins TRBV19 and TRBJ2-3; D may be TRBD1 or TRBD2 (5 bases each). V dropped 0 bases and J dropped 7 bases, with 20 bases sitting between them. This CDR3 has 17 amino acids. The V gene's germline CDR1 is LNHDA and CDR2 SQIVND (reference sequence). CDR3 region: CASSIDRGRRRLNTQYF. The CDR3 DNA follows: TGTGCCAGTAGTATAGATCGGGGCAGGCGGCGCTTGAATACGCAGTATTTT. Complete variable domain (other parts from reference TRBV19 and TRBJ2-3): DGGITQSPKYLFRKEGQNVTLSCEQNLNHDAMYWYRQDPGQGLRLIYYSQIVNDFQKGDIAEGYSVSREKKESFPLTVTSAQKNPTAFYLCASSIDRGRRRLNTQYFGPGTRLTVL.

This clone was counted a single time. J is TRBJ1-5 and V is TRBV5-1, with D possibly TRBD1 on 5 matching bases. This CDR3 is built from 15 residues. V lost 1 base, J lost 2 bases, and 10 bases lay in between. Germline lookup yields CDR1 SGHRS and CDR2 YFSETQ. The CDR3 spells CASSLRGEGNQPQHF. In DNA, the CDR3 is TGCGCCAGCAGCTTGAGAGGGGAGGGCAATCAGCCCCAGCATTTT.

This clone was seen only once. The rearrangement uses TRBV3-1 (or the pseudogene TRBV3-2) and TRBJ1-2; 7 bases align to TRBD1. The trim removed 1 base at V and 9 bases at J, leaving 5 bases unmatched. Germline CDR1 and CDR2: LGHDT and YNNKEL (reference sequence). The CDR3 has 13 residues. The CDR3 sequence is CASSQAGGESYTF. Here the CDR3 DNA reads TGTGCCAGCAGCCAAGCAGGGGGTGAGAGCTACACCTTC.

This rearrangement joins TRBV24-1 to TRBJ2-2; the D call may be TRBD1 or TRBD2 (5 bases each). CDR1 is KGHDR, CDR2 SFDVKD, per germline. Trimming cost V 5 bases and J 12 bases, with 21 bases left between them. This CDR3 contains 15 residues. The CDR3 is CATSANLIGASQLFF. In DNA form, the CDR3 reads TGTGCCACCAGTGCTAACTTGATCGGGGCCAGTCAGCTGTTTTTT.

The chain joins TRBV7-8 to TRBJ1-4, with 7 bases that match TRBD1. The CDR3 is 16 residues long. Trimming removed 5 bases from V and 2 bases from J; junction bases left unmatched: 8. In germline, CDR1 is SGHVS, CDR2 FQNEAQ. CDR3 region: CASSTPTQGTNEKLFF. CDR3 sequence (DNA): TGTGCCAGCAGCACCCCGACACAGGGGACTAATGAAAAACTGTTTTTT.

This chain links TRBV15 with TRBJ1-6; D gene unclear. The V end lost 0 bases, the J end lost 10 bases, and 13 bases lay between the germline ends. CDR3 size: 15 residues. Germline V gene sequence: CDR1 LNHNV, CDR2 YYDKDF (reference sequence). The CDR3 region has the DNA TGTGCCACCAGCAGAGATCGCTATTCGGCCTCACCCCTCCACTTT. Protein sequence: CATSRDRYSASPLHF. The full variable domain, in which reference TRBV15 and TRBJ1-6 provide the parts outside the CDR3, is DAMVIQNPRYQVTQFGKPVTLSCSQTLNHNVMYWYQQKSSQAPKLLFHYYDKDFNNEADTPDNFQSRRPNTSFCFLDIRSPGLGDTAMYLCATSRDRYSASPLHFGNGTRLTVT.

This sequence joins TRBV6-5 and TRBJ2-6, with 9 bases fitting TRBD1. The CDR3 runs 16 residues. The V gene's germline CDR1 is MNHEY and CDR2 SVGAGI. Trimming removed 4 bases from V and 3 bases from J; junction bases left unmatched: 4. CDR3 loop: CASSWDRDYGANVLTF. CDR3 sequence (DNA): TGTGCCAGCAGTTGGGACAGGGATTATGGGGCCAACGTCCTGACTTTC.

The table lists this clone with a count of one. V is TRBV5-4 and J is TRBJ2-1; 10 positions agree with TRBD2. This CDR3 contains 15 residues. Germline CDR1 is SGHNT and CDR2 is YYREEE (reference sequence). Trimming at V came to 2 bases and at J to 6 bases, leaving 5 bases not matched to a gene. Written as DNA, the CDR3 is TGTGCCAGCAGCTTTGGGGCTAGCGGGGGCAATGAGCAGTTCTTC. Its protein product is CASSFGASGGNEQFF.

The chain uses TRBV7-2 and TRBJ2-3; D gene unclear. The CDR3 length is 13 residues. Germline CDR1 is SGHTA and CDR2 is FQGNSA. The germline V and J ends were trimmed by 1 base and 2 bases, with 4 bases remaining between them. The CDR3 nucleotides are TGTGCCAGCAGCTTAGTACCCACAGATACGCAGTATTTT. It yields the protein CASSLVPTDTQYF. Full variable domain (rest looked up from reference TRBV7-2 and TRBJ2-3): GAGVSQSPSNKVTEKGKDVELRCDPISGHTALYWYRQSLGQGLEFLIYFQGNSAPDKSGLPSDRFSAERTGGSVSTLTIQRTQQEDSAVYLCASSLVPTDTQYFGPGTRLTVL.

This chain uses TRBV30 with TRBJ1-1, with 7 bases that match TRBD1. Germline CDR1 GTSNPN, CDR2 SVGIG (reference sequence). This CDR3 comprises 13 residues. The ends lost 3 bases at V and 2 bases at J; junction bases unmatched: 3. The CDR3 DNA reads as TGTGCCTGGAGGGGGGACAGTAACACTGAAGCTTTCTTT. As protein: CAWRGDSNTEAFF.

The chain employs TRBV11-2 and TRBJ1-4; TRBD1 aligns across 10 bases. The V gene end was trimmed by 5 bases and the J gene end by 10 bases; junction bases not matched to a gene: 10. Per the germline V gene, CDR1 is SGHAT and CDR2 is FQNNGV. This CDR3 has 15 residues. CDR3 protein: CASSPGTGDGGKLFF. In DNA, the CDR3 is TGTGCCAGCAGCCCAGGGACAGGGGACGGTGGAAAACTGTTTTTT. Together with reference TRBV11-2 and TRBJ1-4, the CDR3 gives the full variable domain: EAGVAQSPRYKIIEKRQSVAFWCNPISGHATLYWYQQILGQGPKLLIQFQNNGVVDDSQLPKDRFSAERLKGVDSTLKIQPAKLEDSAVYLCASSPGTGDGGKLFFGSGTQLSVL.

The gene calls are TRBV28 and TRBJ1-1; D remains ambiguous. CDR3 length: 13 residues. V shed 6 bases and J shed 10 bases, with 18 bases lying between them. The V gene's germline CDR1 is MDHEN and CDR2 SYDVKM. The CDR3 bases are TGTGCCAGCAGCCAGACCCGGCCACCCGGAGCTTTCTTT. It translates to CASSQTRPPGAFF.

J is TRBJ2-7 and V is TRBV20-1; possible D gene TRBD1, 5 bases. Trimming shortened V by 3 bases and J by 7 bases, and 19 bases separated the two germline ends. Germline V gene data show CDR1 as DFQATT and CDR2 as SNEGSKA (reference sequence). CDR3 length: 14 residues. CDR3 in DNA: TGCAGTGCTAGTGATAACTCGGACATCCATGAGCAGTACTTC. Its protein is CSASDNSDIHEQYF.

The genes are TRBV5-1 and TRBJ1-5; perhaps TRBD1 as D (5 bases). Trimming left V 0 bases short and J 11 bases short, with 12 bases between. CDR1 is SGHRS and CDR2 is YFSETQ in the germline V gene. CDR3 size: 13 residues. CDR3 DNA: TGCGCCAGCAGCTTGGCCTGGGGGGGGACCCAGCATTTT. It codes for CASSLAWGGTQHF.

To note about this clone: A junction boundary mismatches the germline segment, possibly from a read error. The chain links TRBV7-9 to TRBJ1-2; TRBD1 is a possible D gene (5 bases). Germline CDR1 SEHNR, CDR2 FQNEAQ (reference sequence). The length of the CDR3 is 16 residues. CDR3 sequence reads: CASSLSGDGGTGGFAF. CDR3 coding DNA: TGTGCCAGCAGCTTATCCGGGGACGGGGGAACTGGAGGTTTCGCCTTC. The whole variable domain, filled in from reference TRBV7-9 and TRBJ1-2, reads DTGVSQNPRHKITKRGQNVTFRCDPISEHNRLYWYRQTLGQGPEFLTYFQNEAQLEKSRLLSDRFSAERPKGSFSTLEIQRTEQGDSAMYLCASSLSGDGGTGGFAFGSGTRLTVV.